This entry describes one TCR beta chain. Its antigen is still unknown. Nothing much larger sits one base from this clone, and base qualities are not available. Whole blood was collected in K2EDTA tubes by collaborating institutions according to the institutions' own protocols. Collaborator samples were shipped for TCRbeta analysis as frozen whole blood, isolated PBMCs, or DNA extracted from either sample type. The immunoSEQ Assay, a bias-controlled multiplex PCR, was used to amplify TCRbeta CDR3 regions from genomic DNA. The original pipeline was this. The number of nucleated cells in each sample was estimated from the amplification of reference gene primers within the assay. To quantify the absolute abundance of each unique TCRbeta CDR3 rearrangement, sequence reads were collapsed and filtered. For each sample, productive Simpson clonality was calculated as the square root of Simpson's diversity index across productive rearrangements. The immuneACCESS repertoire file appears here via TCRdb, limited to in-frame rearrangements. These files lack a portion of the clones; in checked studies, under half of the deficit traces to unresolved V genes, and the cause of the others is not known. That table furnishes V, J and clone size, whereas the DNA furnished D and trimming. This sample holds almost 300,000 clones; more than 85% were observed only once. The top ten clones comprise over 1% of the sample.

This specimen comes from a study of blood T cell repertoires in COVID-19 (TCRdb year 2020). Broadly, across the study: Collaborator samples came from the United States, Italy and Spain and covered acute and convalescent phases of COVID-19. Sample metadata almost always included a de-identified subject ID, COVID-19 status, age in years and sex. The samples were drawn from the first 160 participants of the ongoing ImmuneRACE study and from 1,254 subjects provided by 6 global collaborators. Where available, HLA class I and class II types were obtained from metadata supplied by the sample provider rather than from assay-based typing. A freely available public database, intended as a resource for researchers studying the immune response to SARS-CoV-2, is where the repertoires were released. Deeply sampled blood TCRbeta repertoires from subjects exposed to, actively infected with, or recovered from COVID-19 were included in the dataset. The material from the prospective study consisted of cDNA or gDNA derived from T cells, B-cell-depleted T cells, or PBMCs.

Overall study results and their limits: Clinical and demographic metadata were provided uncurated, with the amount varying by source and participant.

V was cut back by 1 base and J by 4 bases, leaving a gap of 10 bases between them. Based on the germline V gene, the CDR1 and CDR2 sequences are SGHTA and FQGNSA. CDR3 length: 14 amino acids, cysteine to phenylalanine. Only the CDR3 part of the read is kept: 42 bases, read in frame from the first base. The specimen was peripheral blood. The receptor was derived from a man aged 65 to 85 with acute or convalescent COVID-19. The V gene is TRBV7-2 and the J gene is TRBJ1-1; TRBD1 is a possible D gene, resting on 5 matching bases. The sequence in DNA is TGTGCCAGCAGCTTAGTCCAGGGCGGCACTGAAGCTTTCTTT. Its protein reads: CASSLVQGGTEAFF.